Given below is one T cell receptor (beta chain) in context. Losses at the gene ends were 1 base for V and 0 bases for J; bases not matched to a gene: 7. CDR3 length equals 19 residues. Germline-derived CDR1 and CDR2 are MGHRA and YSYEKL. The sample belongs to a study of T cells after somatic rescue of genetic block. Profiled with immunoSEQ multiplex PCR; TCRdb holds only in-frame clones, not every one. The profile shows about 52,000 clones, around 96% of them singletons. This chain uses TRBV4-1 with TRBJ2-3; 13 bases match TRBD2. Sequencing was done on a sample of peripheral blood mononuclear cells (PBMCs). This TCR was recovered from a child younger than two. CDR3 loop: CASSQVGLAGEWSTDTQYF. The CDR3 DNA reads as TGCGCCAGCAGCCAAGTTGGACTAGCGGGAGAGTGGAGCACAGATACGCAGTATTTT.